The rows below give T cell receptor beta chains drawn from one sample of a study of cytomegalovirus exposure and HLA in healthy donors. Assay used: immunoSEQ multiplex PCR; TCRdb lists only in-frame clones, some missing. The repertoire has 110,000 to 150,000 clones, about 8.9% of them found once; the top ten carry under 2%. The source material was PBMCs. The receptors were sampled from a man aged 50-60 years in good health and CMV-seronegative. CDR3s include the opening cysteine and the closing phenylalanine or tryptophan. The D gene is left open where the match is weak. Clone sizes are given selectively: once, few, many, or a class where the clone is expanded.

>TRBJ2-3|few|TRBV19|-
CASSTSVSRWRTDTQYF
TGTGCCAGTAGCACCTCCGTTTCCCGTTGGCGCACAGATACGCAGTATTTT
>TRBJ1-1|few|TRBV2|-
CASRTGMNTEAFF
TGTGCCAGCAGAACAGGGATGAACACTGAAGCTTTCTTT
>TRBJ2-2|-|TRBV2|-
CASNYNTGELFF
TGTGCCAGCAACTACAACACCGGGGAGCTGTTTTTT
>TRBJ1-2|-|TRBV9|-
CASSVRGVNYGYTF
TGTGCCAGCAGCGTACGGGGGGTCAACTATGGCTACACCTTC
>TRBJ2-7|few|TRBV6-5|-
CASSYTPGDNEQYF
TGTGCCAGCAGTTACACCCCAGGGGACAACGAGCAGTACTTC
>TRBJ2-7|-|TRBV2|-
CATTRVTGDEQYF
TGTGCCACCACCAGAGTGACCGGGGACGAGCAGTACTTC
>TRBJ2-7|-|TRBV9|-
CASSVEGFDEQYF
TGTGCCAGCAGCGTAGAGGGGTTCGACGAGCAGTACTTC
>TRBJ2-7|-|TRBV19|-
CASTGVGEQYF
TGTGCCAGTACAGGGGTGGGCGAGCAGTACTTC
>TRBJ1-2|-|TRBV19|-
CASSIVSGVYGYTF
TGTGCCAGTAGTATAGTTTCGGGGGTCTATGGCTACACCTTC
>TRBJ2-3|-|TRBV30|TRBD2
CAWGGLAGESNTQYF
TGTGCCTGGGGGGGACTAGCGGGAGAGTCGAATACGCAGTATTTT
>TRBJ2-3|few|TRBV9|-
CASEAADTQYF
TGTGCCAGCGAGGCAGCAGATACGCAGTATTTT
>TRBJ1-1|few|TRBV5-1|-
CASSSRVEDTEAFF
TGCGCCAGCAGCTCGCGGGTCGAGGACACTGAAGCTTTCTTT
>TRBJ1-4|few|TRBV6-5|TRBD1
CASSRDSLNEKLFF
TGTGCCAGCAGTAGGGACAGTTTAAATGAAAAACTGTTTTTT
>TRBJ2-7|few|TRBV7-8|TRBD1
CASSQHPGQRSYEQYF
TGTGCCAGCAGCCAACACCCGGGACAGAGATCCTACGAGCAGTACTTC
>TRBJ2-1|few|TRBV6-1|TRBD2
CASSEWASGSMGEQFF
TGTGCCAGCAGTGAATGGGCTAGCGGGAGTATGGGTGAGCAGTTCTTC
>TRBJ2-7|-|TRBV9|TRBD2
CASSPGGSGGPWEQYF
TGTGCCAGCAGCCCCGGGGGTAGCGGGGGGCCGTGGGAGCAGTACTTC
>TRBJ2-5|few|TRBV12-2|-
CASRPGLAGAVSYQETQYF
TGTGCAAGTCGTCCCGGACTAGCGGGAGCAGTATCGTACCAAGAGACCCAGTACTTC
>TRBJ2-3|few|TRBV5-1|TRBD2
CASSLGLAGGLTDTQYF
TGCGCCAGCAGCTTGGGCCTAGCGGGGGGACTCACAGATACGCAGTATTTT
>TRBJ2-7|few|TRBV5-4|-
CASSSSGPSTGEQYF
TGTGCCAGCAGCTCGTCCGGACCCTCGACGGGGGAGCAGTACTTC
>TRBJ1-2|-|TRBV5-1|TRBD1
CASTHQTGTHDGYTF
TGCGCCAGCACCCATCAGACAGGGACGCACGATGGCTACACCTTC
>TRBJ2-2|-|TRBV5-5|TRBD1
CASSLVWAAGQGTGELFF
TGTGCCAGCAGCTTGGTTTGGGCGGCGGGACAGGGCACCGGGGAGCTGTTTTTT
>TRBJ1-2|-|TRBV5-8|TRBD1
CASIEDRGQGYTF
TGTGCCAGCATCGAAGACAGGGGGCAAGGCTACACCTTC
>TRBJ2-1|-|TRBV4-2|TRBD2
CASSHATSGSGNEQFF
TGTGCCAGCAGCCACGCTACTAGCGGCTCTGGGAATGAGCAGTTCTTC
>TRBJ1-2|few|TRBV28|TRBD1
CASRPTGGLSGYTF
TGTGCCAGCAGACCTACAGGGGGTTTGTCTGGCTACACCTTC
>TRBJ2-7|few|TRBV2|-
CASSELALNEQYF
TGTGCCAGCAGTGAACTAGCTCTTAACGAGCAGTACTTC
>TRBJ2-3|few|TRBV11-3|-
CASSPRGDTQYF
TGTGCCAGCAGCCCCCGGGGAGATACGCAGTATTTT
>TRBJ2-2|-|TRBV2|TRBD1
CASSPEQGTTGELFF
TGTGCCAGCAGTCCCGAACAGGGGACCACCGGGGAGCTGTTTTTT
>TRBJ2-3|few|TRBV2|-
CASTQRELPHTDTQYF
TGTGCCAGCACCCAACGGGAACTACCCCACACAGATACGCAGTATTTT
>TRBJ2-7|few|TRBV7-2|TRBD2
CASSLSGSLSYEQYF
TGTGCCAGCAGCCTTAGCGGGAGTCTGTCCTACGAGCAGTACTTC
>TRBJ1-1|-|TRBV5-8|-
CASNVEMNTEAFF
TGTGCCAGCAACGTCGAGATGAACACTGAAGCTTTCTTT
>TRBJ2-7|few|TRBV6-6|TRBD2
CASSYGSGGGTYEQYF
TGTGCCAGCAGTTACGGAAGCGGGGGCGGAACCTACGAGCAGTACTTC
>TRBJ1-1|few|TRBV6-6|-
CASSSGWVAEAFF
TGTGCCAGCAGTTCAGGGTGGGTCGCTGAAGCTTTCTTT
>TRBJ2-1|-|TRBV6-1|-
CARNGAAPEVEQFF
TGTGCCAGAAATGGGGCCGCCCCAGAAGTTGAGCAGTTCTTC
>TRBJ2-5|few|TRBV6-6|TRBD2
CASSYSTGGGETQYF
TGTGCCAGCAGTTACTCGACGGGAGGAGGAGAGACCCAGTACTTC
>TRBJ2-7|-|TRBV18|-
CASSPNLDSYEQYF
TGTGCCAGCTCACCTAACCTTGACAGTTACGAGCAGTACTTC
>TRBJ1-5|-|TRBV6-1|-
CASSPGRIQPQHF
TGTGCCAGCAGTCCCGGTCGTATCCAGCCCCAGCATTTT
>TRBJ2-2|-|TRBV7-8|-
CASSPQPGGQTGELFF
TGTGCCAGCAGTCCTCAGCCAGGGGGGCAAACCGGGGAGCTGTTTTTT
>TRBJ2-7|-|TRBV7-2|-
CASSFGVPYEQYF
TGTGCCAGCAGCTTCGGGGTCCCCTACGAGCAGTACTTC
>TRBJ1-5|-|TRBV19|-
CATGPLGGANQPQHF
TGTGCCACTGGACCCCTTGGCGGGGCTAATCAGCCCCAGCATTTT
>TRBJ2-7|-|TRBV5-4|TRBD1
CASSPDRDRDSYEQYF
TGTGCCAGCAGCCCGGACCGGGACAGGGATTCCTACGAGCAGTACTTC
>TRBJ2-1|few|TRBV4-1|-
CASSQDGVKQFF
TGCGCCAGCAGCCAAGATGGAGTTAAGCAGTTCTTC
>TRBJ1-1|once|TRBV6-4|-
CASSDTLRNTEAFF
TGTGCCAGCAGTGACACCCTGAGGAACACTGAAGCTTTCTTT
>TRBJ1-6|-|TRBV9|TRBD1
CASSTGQGDSPLHF
TGTGCCAGCAGCACGGGACAGGGGGATTCACCCCTCCACTTT
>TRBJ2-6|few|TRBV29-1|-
CSVAESGANVLTF
TGCAGCGTTGCCGAGTCTGGGGCCAACGTCCTGACTTTC
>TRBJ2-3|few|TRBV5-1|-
CASSPTGVRTDTQYF
TGCGCCAGCAGCCCCACGGGGGTGAGGACAGATACGCAGTATTTT
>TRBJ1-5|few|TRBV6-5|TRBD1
CASSGQGLGGQPQHF
TGTGCCAGCAGCGGACAGGGTTTAGGCGGGCAGCCCCAGCATTTT
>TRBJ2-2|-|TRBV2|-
CATRGMRENTGELFF
TGTGCCACCAGGGGGATGCGGGAGAACACCGGGGAGCTGTTTTTT
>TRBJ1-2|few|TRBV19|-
CASRDFLGAGGYGYTF
TGTGCCAGTAGGGATTTTTTGGGCGCGGGGGGATATGGCTACACCTTC
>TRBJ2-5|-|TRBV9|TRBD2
CASRPGLAIETQYF
TGTGCCAGCAGGCCGGGACTAGCGATAGAGACCCAGTACTTC
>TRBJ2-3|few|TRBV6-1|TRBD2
CASRGREGTDTQYF
TGTGCCAGCCGAGGGCGGGAGGGCACAGATACGCAGTATTTT
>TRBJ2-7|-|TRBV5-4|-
CASSKASGTGEQYF
TGTGCCAGCAGCAAGGCTAGCGGGACAGGCGAGCAGTACTTC
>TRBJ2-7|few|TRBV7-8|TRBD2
CASSPLRTSGSYEQYF
TGTGCCAGCAGCCCCCTCCGGACTAGCGGGAGCTACGAGCAGTACTTC
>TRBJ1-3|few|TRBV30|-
CACIQQTASGNTIYF
TGTGCCTGTATACAACAGACGGCCTCTGGAAACACCATATATTTT
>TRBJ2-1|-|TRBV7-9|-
CASSHRGAGNEQFF
TGTGCCAGCAGCCACCGGGGGGCCGGGAATGAGCAGTTCTTC